Each of the 26 T cell receptor beta chains below was sequenced from the same sample in a study of cytomegalovirus exposure and HLA in healthy donors. The PCR was carried out with 60 Vbeta primers and 13 Jbeta primers. The repertoire was sequenced with immunoSEQ multiplex PCR; TCRdb's copy has only in-frame clones and lacks some. In total, the table holds fewer than 85,000 clones. Sequenced sample: PBMCs. These receptors were obtained from a woman in her 40s in good health and CMV-seropositive.

The rearrangement links TRBV11-2 to TRBJ2-7; a weak D match, TRBD2 (6 bases). The CDR3 is made up of 14 amino acids. Germline CDR1 SGHAT, CDR2 FQNNGV. Trimming took off 5 bases at V and 3 bases at J, with 14 bases between the two ends. CDR3 region: CASSRPGLLYEQYF. CDR3 coding DNA: TGTGCCAGCAGCAGACCGGGACTGCTCTACGAGCAGTACTTC.

The rearrangement joins TRBV6-5 to TRBJ2-5, with no clear D. The DNA end is more similar to TRBJ2-7, so the J call may be wrong. Germline V gene lookup returns CDR1 MNHEY and CDR2 SVGAGI. This CDR3 region has 14 residues. CDR3 bases: TGTGCCAGCAGTTACTCGTTCGGTTCCTACGAGCAGTACTTC. Translation: CASSYSFGSYEQYF.

J is TRBJ2-7 and V is TRBV7-6; 10 bases are shared with TRBD2. With V trimmed by 5 bases and J by 5 bases, 6 bases remained unmatched. CDR1 and CDR2 from the germline V gene are SGHVS and FNYEAQ. This CDR3 has 14 residues. CDR3 loop: CASSLPSGRDEQYF. The CDR3 DNA reads as TGTGCCAGCAGCCTCCCTAGCGGGAGAGACGAGCAGTACTTC. The whole variable domain, remainder taken from reference TRBV7-6 and TRBJ2-7, is GAGVSQSPRYKVTKRGQDVALRCDPISGHVSLYWYRQALGQGPEFLTYFNYEAQQDKSGLPNDRFSAERPEGSISTLTIQRTEQRDSAMYRCASSLPSGRDEQYFGPGTRLTVT.

The chain recombines TRBV15 with TRBJ1-2; a weak D match, TRBD1 (6 bases). Looked up from germline, CDR1 is LNHNV and CDR2 is YYDKDF (reference sequence). The CDR3 totals 18 residues. Trimming left V 0 bases short and J 3 bases short, with 20 bases between. The CDR3 DNA sequence: TGTGCCACCAGCAGAGATCGTAATTGGGGGCTTGGAGACTATGGCTACACCTTC. Translation: CATSRDRNWGLGDYGYTF.

The chain carries TRBV7-2 and TRBJ2-5, with 8 nucleotides matching TRBD1. The J call is in doubt because the DNA end fits TRBJ2-7 better. Germline V gene data show CDR1 as SGHTA and CDR2 as FQGNSA. CDR3 length: 14 residues. The CDR3 loop is CASSQRQGRDEQYF. The CDR3 DNA reads TGTGCCAGCAGCCAGAGACAGGGGCGGGACGAGCAGTACTTC.

The rearrangement links TRBV7-2 to TRBJ2-3, with 8 bases fitting TRBD2. The CDR3 runs 14 residues. Germline CDR1 is SGHTA and CDR2 is FQGNSA. Losses at the gene ends were 5 bases for V and 6 bases for J; bases not matched to a gene: 7. The CDR3 loop is CASSPGLASDTQYF. For the CDR3, the DNA is TGTGCCAGCAGCCCAGGACTAGCTTCCGATACGCAGTATTTT.

This sequence joins TRBV5-1 and TRBJ2-1; 10 bases fit TRBD2. Looked up from germline, CDR1 is SGHRS and CDR2 is YFSETQ. J gave up 6 bases and V 4 bases, and 7 bases lay outside the gene matches. This CDR3 is built from 15 residues. The CDR3 reads CASSASGSFLNEQFF. The CDR3 nucleotides are TGCGCCAGCAGCGCTAGCGGGAGCTTCCTCAATGAGCAGTTCTTC. Variable domain in full (rest from reference TRBV5-1 and TRBJ2-1): KAGVTQTPRYLIKTRGQQVTLSCSPISGHRSVSWYQQTPGQGLQFLFEYFSETQRNKGNFPGRFSGRQFSNSRSEMNVSTLELGDSALYLCASSASGSFLNEQFFGPGTRLTVL.

The chain couples TRBV5-1 to TRBJ2-3, with TRBD2 matching 9 bases. V dropped 1 base and J dropped 0; count of bases not matched to a gene: 6. This CDR3 has 17 amino acids. CDR1 is SGHRS, CDR2 YFSETQ, per germline. The CDR3 bases are TGCGCCAGCAGCTTGCATGGTAGCGGGGGTAGCACAGATACGCAGTATTTT. Its protein product is CASSLHGSGGSTDTQYF.

This chain joins TRBV9 and TRBJ1-2; TRBD1 matches 7 bases. Germline V gene lookup returns CDR1 SGDLS and CDR2 YYNGEE. The V segment lost 0 bases and the J segment 4 bases; nucleotides outside the gene matches: 6. The CDR3 runs 15 residues. Written as DNA, the CDR3 is TGTGCCAGCAGCGTAGGGGGACAGACAATCTATGGCTACACCTTC. This translates into CASSVGGQTIYGYTF. The whole variable domain, remainder taken from reference TRBV9 and TRBJ1-2, is DSGVTQTPKHLITATGQRVTLRCSPRSGDLSVYWYQQSLDQGLQFLIQYYNGEERAKGNILERFSAQQFPDLHSELNLSSLELGDSALYFCASSVGGQTIYGYTFGSGTRLTVV.

V is TRBV27 and J is TRBJ2-6, with TRBD1 matching 10 bases. The CDR3 runs to 17 residues. Germline V gives CDR1 MNHEY, CDR2 SMNVEV (reference sequence). Germline trimming cut 6 bases from V and 1 base from J; bases unmatched to any gene: 6. CDR3 loop: CASSPGTGDSGANVLTF. As DNA, the CDR3 is TGTGCCAGCAGCCCCGGGACAGGGGATTCTGGGGCCAACGTCCTGACTTTC.

This chain links TRBV18 with TRBJ2-7; TRBD1 aligns across 8 bases. The CDR3 runs to 15 residues. Germline V gene sequence: CDR1 KGHSH, CDR2 LQKENI. V dropped 3 bases and J dropped 6; count of bases not matched to a gene: 10. The DNA of the CDR3 is TGTGCCAGCTCACCGGACAGGGTAACAAGTGGCGAGCAGTACTTC. Translation gives CASSPDRVTSGEQYF.

The J gene is TRBJ1-2, the V gene TRBV18, with 8 bases identical to TRBD1. The CDR3 is made up of 14 amino acids. Germline CDR1 and CDR2: KGHSH and LQKENI. Trimming removed 3 bases from V and 4 bases from J; junction bases left unmatched: 4. Here the CDR3 reads CASSPSGQAYGYTF. DNA of the CDR3: TGTGCCAGCTCACCTTCGGGACAGGCCTATGGCTACACCTTC.

V gene TRBV25-1 combines with J gene TRBJ2-5; TRBD2 matches 8 bases. The DNA end is more similar to TRBJ2-7, so the J call may be wrong. Germline CDR1 MGHDK, CDR2 SYGVNS. This CDR3 spans 17 amino acids. The CDR3 reads CASSAPRVAGRAHEQYF. CDR3 coding DNA: TGTGCCAGCAGTGCCCCCCGGGTAGCGGGAAGGGCTCACGAGCAGTACTTC.

The chain couples TRBV4-2 to TRBJ1-2; no firm D call. The germline CDR1 and CDR2 sequences are LGHNA and YNFKEQ. Trimming stripped 3 bases from V and 0 bases from J, with 8 bases between. The CDR3 consists of 14 residues. The CDR3 here is CASSQADANYGYTF. In nucleotides, the CDR3 is TGTGCCAGCAGCCAGGCCGATGCTAACTATGGCTACACCTTC.

This chain joins TRBV5-1 and TRBJ2-7; the match to TRBD1 covers 8 bases. The CDR3 extends over 17 amino acids. CDR1 and CDR2 (germline): SGHRS, YFSETQ. V lost 4 bases to trimming and J lost 5 bases; unmatched junction nucleotides: 17. Here the CDR3 reads CASSRGQGGHFVDEQYF. CDR3 in DNA: TGCGCCAGCAGCCGCGGACAGGGTGGTCATTTCGTCGACGAGCAGTACTTC.

V usage is TRBV19 and J usage is TRBJ2-5, with 7 nucleotides matching TRBD1. The germline CDR1 and CDR2 sequences are LNHDA and SQIVND (reference sequence). CDR3 length equals 12 residues. The V gene end was trimmed by 10 bases and the J gene end by 1 base; junction bases not matched to a gene: 3. CDR3 loop: CATRQGQETQYF. As DNA, the CDR3 is TGTGCCACGCGACAGGGCCAAGAGACCCAGTACTTC. The full variable domain, rest sourced from reference TRBV19 and TRBJ2-5, is DGGITQSPKYLFRKEGQNVTLSCEQNLNHDAMYWYRQDPGQGLRLIYYSQIVNDFQKGDIAEGYSVSREKKESFPLTVTSAQKNPTAFYLCATRQGQETQYFGPGTRLLVL.

This chain connects TRBV19 to TRBJ1-5; tentative D call: TRBD1 (6 bases). Trimming cost V 3 bases and J 7 bases, with 10 bases left between them. Germline CDR1 LNHDA, CDR2 SQIVND (reference sequence). The CDR3 is 13 residues long. CDR3 sequence reads: CASSIRGNQPQHF. The CDR3 DNA reads TGTGCCAGTAGTATCAGGGGTAACCAGCCCCAGCATTTT. The full variable domain, with the rest looked up from reference TRBV19 and TRBJ1-5, is DGGITQSPKYLFRKEGQNVTLSCEQNLNHDAMYWYRQDPGQGLRLIYYSQIVNDFQKGDIAEGYSVSREKKESFPLTVTSAQKNPTAFYLCASSIRGNQPQHFGDGTRLSIL.

The gene calls are TRBV18 and TRBJ1-4; 7 positions match TRBD1. There are 16 residues in the CDR3. V lost 0 bases to trimming and J lost 3 bases; unmatched junction nucleotides: 4. CDR1 is KGHSH and CDR2 is LQKENI in the germline V gene. The CDR3, as DNA: TGTGCCAGCTCACCACCCCAGGGGGTGGCTAATGAAAAACTGTTTTTT. Protein product: CASSPPQGVANEKLFF.

V and J are TRBV29-1 and TRBJ2-7, with 9 positions matching TRBD1. Germline assignment: CDR1 SQVTM and CDR2 ANQGSEA. The ends lost 3 bases at V and 0 bases at J; junction bases unmatched: 6. This CDR3 comprises 15 residues. CDR3 in DNA: TGCAGCGTTGATACCGGGACAGGGCTCTCCTACGAGCAGTACTTC. Protein: CSVDTGTGLSYEQYF.

The genes are TRBV10-3 and TRBJ2-5; D is undetermined. Judging by the DNA end, TRBJ2-7 fits better; the J call may be wrong. CDR1 and CDR2 (germline): ENHRY, SYGVKD. The CDR3 loop spans 16 amino acids. The CDR3: CAISAKSESTTYEQYF. CDR3 nucleotide sequence: TGTGCCATCAGCGCAAAATCAGAGAGTACTACCTACGAGCAGTACTTC.

The DNA of the CDR3 is TGTGCCAGACAGAGCGAGCCCGGAGGCACTGAAGCTTTCTTT. Translated, it gives CARQSEPGGTEAFF. This chain joins TRBV2 and TRBJ1-1; no clear D gene. Trimming stripped 9 bases from V and 4 bases from J, with 18 bases between. The CDR3 runs 14 residues. Germline V gene lookup returns CDR1 SNHLY and CDR2 FYNNEI.

The chain joins TRBV5-6 to TRBJ2-7; TRBD1 matches at 8 bases. Germline CDR1 is SGHDT and CDR2 is YYEEEE. The length of the CDR3 is 16 residues. The ends lost 2 bases at V and 0 bases at J; junction bases unmatched: 7. The DNA of the CDR3 is TGTGCCAGCAGCTTCCTTCCGGGACAGGCCTCCTACGAGCAGTACTTC. Its protein product is CASSFLPGQASYEQYF.

The J gene is TRBJ2-1, the V gene TRBV5-1; tentatively, D is TRBD2 (6 bases). There are 15 residues in the CDR3. V was trimmed by 1 base and J by 2 bases, leaving 10 bases between them. The germline CDR1 and CDR2 sequences are SGHRS and YFSETQ. As DNA, the CDR3 is TGCGCCAGCAGCTTGCTGGGCGGGACCTACAATGAGCAGTTCTTC. Residues: CASSLLGGTYNEQFF. Together with reference TRBV5-1 and TRBJ2-1, the CDR3 gives the full variable domain: KAGVTQTPRYLIKTRGQQVTLSCSPISGHRSVSWYQQTPGQGLQFLFEYFSETQRNKGNFPGRFSGRQFSNSRSEMNVSTLELGDSALYLCASSLLGGTYNEQFFGPGTRLTVL.

The V and J genes are TRBV2 and TRBJ2-5; possibly TRBD1 for D (5 bases). Germline V gene data show CDR1 as SNHLY and CDR2 as FYNNEI. The CDR3 contains 13 residues. The germline V and J ends were trimmed by 9 bases and 2 bases, with 13 bases remaining between them. The CDR3 spells CASTKDTQETQYF. The DNA for the CDR3 is TGTGCCAGTACCAAGGACACGCAAGAGACCCAGTACTTC.

The V gene is TRBV27, the J gene TRBJ1-2; perhaps TRBD1 as D (5 bases). This CDR3 region has 15 residues. The germline CDR1 and CDR2 sequences are MNHEY and SMNVEV (reference sequence). Trimming cost V 5 bases and J 4 bases, with 17 bases left between them. CDR3 amino acids: CASSPPRAGLYGYTF. CDR3 DNA sequence: TGTGCCAGCAGTCCCCCCCGGGCAGGGCTCTATGGCTACACCTTC.

V is TRBV4-2 and J is TRBJ1-3; no clear D gene. Germline lookup yields CDR1 LGHNA and CDR2 YNFKEQ. There are 14 residues in the CDR3. Trimming took off 2 bases at V and 3 bases at J, with 8 bases between the two ends. This CDR3 is CASSQRSDGNTIYF. The CDR3 DNA sequence: TGTGCCAGCAGCCAAAGATCAGATGGAAACACCATATATTTT.